What follows are 11 T cell receptor beta chains derived from one specimen sequenced in a study of blood T cells in healthy people across ages. Through a sample-barcoded 5' primer and a J-beta primer mix, a second PCR was run for roughly 6 to 12 cycles. TCRdb recomputed calls from the 5' RACE reads with MiXCR, one row per CDR3 protein. The data hold some 1.6 million distinct CDR3 sequences, with 30% to 40% observed a single time. The sequenced material came from blood. The receptor source for this set is a woman aged 25-40 years in good health.

This clonotype was detected a few times. The gene calls are TRBV7-2 and TRBJ2-5; TRBD2 matches 11 bases. Germline V gene lookup returns CDR1 SGHTA and CDR2 FQGNSA. The CDR3 contains 15 residues. Trimming at V came to 5 bases and at J to 3 bases, leaving 5 bases not matched to a gene. The CDR3 sequence is CASSVPTSGEETQYF. The CDR3 DNA reads as TGTGCCAGCAGCGTACCGACTAGCGGGGAAGAGACCCAGTACTTC.

This clonotype turned up a few times. V gene TRBV20-1 combines with J gene TRBJ2-7; a possible D gene is TRBD2 (6 bases). Looked up from germline, CDR1 is DFQATT and CDR2 is SNEGSKA (reference sequence). V lost 0 bases, J lost 3 bases, and 9 bases lay in between. CDR3 size: 13 residues. CDR3 protein: CSAREYSGYEQYF. The CDR3 DNA sequence: TGCAGTGCTAGAGAGTATAGCGGCTACGAGCAGTACTTC.

The chain employs TRBV4-1 and TRBJ2-5; TRBD2 matches at 11 bases. CDR1 is MGHRA, CDR2 YSYEKL, per germline. The CDR3 contains 16 residues. The V gene end was trimmed by 2 bases and the J gene end by 3 bases; junction bases not matched to a gene: 5. Written as DNA, the CDR3 is TGCGCCAGCAGCCAACCGGGACTAGCGGTGGAAGAGACCCAGTACTTC. Amino acid sequence: CASSQPGLAVEETQYF.

In this sample, this clonotype turned up many times. The chain employs TRBV29-1 and TRBJ2-7; TRBD1 aligns across 9 bases. The CDR3 spans 12 residues. V lost 6 bases and J lost 5; bases outside the gene matches: 5. Germline CDR1 SQVTM, CDR2 ANQGSEA. The CDR3 loop is CSVNRGQNEQYF. The CDR3 nucleotides are TGCAGCGTGAACAGGGGGCAGAACGAGCAGTACTTC.

This sequence joins TRBV7-9 and TRBJ2-7, with TRBD1 matching over 8 bases. The CDR3 consists of 16 residues. V gave up 0 bases and J gave up 5 bases; unmatched junction bases: 9. From germline, CDR1 is SEHNR and CDR2 FQNEAQ (reference sequence). The CDR3 is CASSLAWGRGQNEQYF. The CDR3 nucleotides are TGTGCCAGCAGCTTAGCTTGGGGCAGGGGGCAAAACGAGCAGTACTTC.

This clonotype was seen a few times. The gene calls are TRBV20-1 and TRBJ2-7; possibly TRBD1 or TRBD2 for D (5 bases each). Looked up from germline, CDR1 is DFQATT and CDR2 is SNEGSKA (reference sequence). This CDR3 region has 16 residues. Deletions cut 0 bases from V and 2 bases from J, with 17 bases between. The CDR3 DNA is TGCAGTGCTAGAGACAGGGACCTAGGGGCTACCTACGAGCAGTACTTC. The encoded protein is CSARDRDLGATYEQYF.

This clonotype turned up a few times. The junction departs from germline at one end; a sequencing error may be responsible. The gene calls are TRBV24-1 and TRBJ2-6; 14 bases are shared with TRBD2. The CDR3 consists of 18 residues. The germline CDR1 and CDR2 sequences are KGHDR and SFDVKD. The CDR3 sequence: CATNRGTSGSSGANGLTF. The CDR3 DNA is TGTGCCACCAATCGGGGGACTAGCGGGAGTTCCGGGGCCAACGGCCTGACTTTC.

The chain has TRBV7-9 and TRBJ1-2; 9 bases line up with TRBD1. Germline CDR1 is SEHNR and CDR2 is FQNEAQ (reference sequence). CDR3 size: 15 residues. The V gene end was trimmed by 4 bases and the J gene end by 8 bases; junction bases not matched to a gene: 11. The CDR3 loop is CASSSLQGAIGGYTF. The CDR3 bases are TGTGCCAGCAGCTCCCTACAGGGGGCAATTGGAGGCTACACCTTC.

This clonotype was counted a few times. V and J are TRBV6-1 and TRBJ1-2; D gene unclear. Germline-derived CDR1 and CDR2 are MNHNS and SASEGT. Trimming removed 10 bases at V and 7 bases at J, with 10 bases between. This CDR3 spans 10 amino acids. The CDR3 region is CATEHPGYTF. For the CDR3, the DNA is TGTGCCACCGAGCACCCTGGCTACACCTTC.

To note about this clonotype: One end of the junction varies from germline; a read error may be responsible. The chain employs TRBV20-1 and TRBJ2-7, with a weak D call TRBD2 (5 bases). The CDR3 is made up of 15 amino acids. The germline CDR1 and CDR2 sequences are DFQATT and SNEGSKA (reference sequence). CDR3 residues: CSARGLGNVTYEQYF. CDR3 DNA sequence: TGCAGTGCAAGAGGGCTGGGGAACGTAACCTACGAGCAGTACTTC.

The chain couples TRBV20-1 to TRBJ1-4; 7 positions agree with TRBD1. The CDR3 runs 14 residues. CDR1 and CDR2 (germline): DFQATT, SNEGSKA (reference sequence). The junction had 13 bases not matched to a gene; V was cut back by 5 bases and J by 10 bases. The CDR3 here is CSAFSQGNPGKLFF. Here the CDR3 DNA reads TGCAGTGCTTTCTCACAGGGGAATCCTGGAAAACTGTTTTTT.